The next 16 T cell receptor beta chains were all read from a single sample in a study of T cells in Graves' hyperthyroidism and ophthalmopathy. RNA transcripts yielded amplified TCR beta CDR3 regions. HTBI primers were used for first-round RT-PCR of the TCR CDR3. TCRdb fed the multiplex PCR reads into MiXCR, producing one record per CDR3 protein. The repertoire holds about 160,000 distinct CDR3 sequences, with roughly 9.4% as singletons. The source material was blood. These receptors were taken from a woman under 30 with Graves' hyperthyroidism that later progressed to Graves' ophthalmopathy.

This clonotype showed up just a few times. This clone may be a read error of a much larger clone one base away. This chain joins TRBV28 and TRBJ1-5; D unclear. Germline V CDR1 and CDR2: MDHEN, SYDVKM. V lost 5 bases and J 7 bases, leaving 15 bases between the germline ends. The CDR3 contains 14 residues. The CDR3 DNA sequence: TGTGCCAGCAGTATCGGTGACCAGAGCCAGCCCCAGCATTTT. Its translation is CASSIGDQSQPQHF.

This clonotype was detected ten times or more. The chain couples TRBV7-6 to TRBJ2-1; either TRBD1 or TRBD2 may fit D (5 bases each). The CDR3 has 17 amino acids. Between the trimmed V and J ends, which lost 1 base and 7 bases, there was a span of 20 bases. The germline gives CDR1 SGHVS, CDR2 FNYEAQ. CDR3 nucleotide sequence: TGTGCCAGCAGCTTAGAATCCGGGACCGCCCTAAGGAATGAGCAGTTCTTC. As protein: CASSLESGTALRNEQFF.

This clonotype was seen many times. V gene TRBV20-1 combines with J gene TRBJ1-5; 10 bases fit TRBD1. V lost 7 bases and J lost 3; bases outside the gene matches: 6. The CDR3 totals 14 residues. The germline gives CDR1 DFQATT, CDR2 SNEGSKA (reference sequence). CDR3 amino acids: CSVKTGGYNQPQHF. DNA of the CDR3: TGCAGTGTGAAGACAGGGGGCTACAATCAGCCCCAGCATTTT.

This clonotype was seen ten or more times. The V and J genes are TRBV9 and TRBJ2-1; D remains ambiguous. The CDR3 loop spans 15 amino acids. V lost 0 bases and J lost 0, with 7 bases in between. Germline values: CDR1 SGDLS, CDR2 YYNGEE. The CDR3 spells CASSVVQSSYNEQFF. The DNA for the CDR3 is TGTGCCAGCAGCGTAGTCCAGAGCTCCTACAATGAGCAGTTCTTC.

This clonotype was counted at least ten times. The rearrangement joins TRBV18 to TRBJ2-2; TRBD1 might be the D (5 bases). This CDR3 is built from 17 residues. Trimming took 0 bases from V and 0 from J, leaving 11 bases between them. Germline V gene lookup returns CDR1 KGHSH and CDR2 LQKENI. The CDR3 sequence: CASSPPGRTSNTGELFF. CDR3 nucleotides: TGTGCCAGCTCACCACCGGGGCGAACCTCGAACACCGGGGAGCTGTTTTTT.

This clonotype has a count of ten or more. CDR3 region: CSARGGGSYEQYF. The CDR3 region has the DNA TGCAGTGCTAGGGGGGGTGGGTCCTACGAGCAGTACTTC. The chain has TRBV20-1 and TRBJ2-7; tentative D call: TRBD2 (6 bases). CDR3 size: 13 residues. Germline V lookup: CDR1 DFQATT, CDR2 SNEGSKA (reference sequence). Trimming cost V 3 bases and J 1 base, with 10 bases left between them.

The table lists this clonotype with many counts. The rearrangement joins TRBV6-1 to TRBJ1-2; no firm D call. This CDR3 has 14 residues. Germline CDR1 is MNHNS and CDR2 is SASEGT. V lost 7 bases and J lost 2, with 14 bases in between. The CDR3 DNA reads TGTGCCAGCACCTTGGACGGTACAAACTATGGCTACACCTTC. Protein sequence: CASTLDGTNYGYTF.

This clonotype was observed many times. The chain has TRBV20-1 and TRBJ2-7; TRBD2 matches 9 bases. The CDR3 sequence is 13 residues long. The V and J ends lost 4 bases and 2 bases, in that order; junction bases with no gene match: 3. Looked up from germline, CDR1 is DFQATT and CDR2 is SNEGSKA (reference sequence). The CDR3 is CSAIEREAYEQYF. In nucleotides, the CDR3 is TGCAGTGCTATAGAGCGGGAGGCCTACGAGCAGTACTTC.

This clonotype was detected only a few times. The rearrangement joins TRBV4-1 to TRBJ2-3; a weak D match, TRBD2 (5 bases). Trimming stripped 0 bases from V and 5 bases from J, with 6 bases between. The CDR3 has 13 amino acids. In germline, CDR1 is MGHRA, CDR2 YSYEKL. CDR3 in amino acids: CASSQERGDTQYF. The CDR3 bases are TGCGCCAGCAGCCAAGAACGGGGAGATACGCAGTATTTT.

This clonotype was counted at least ten times. The rearrangement joins TRBV10-3 to TRBJ1-1; 11 bases map to TRBD1. The germline V gene has CDR1 ENHRY and CDR2 SYGVKD. The trim removed 3 bases at V and 1 base at J, leaving 7 bases unmatched. The CDR3 has 17 residues. CDR3 DNA: TGTGCCATCAGTGAAGGGACAGGGGGGCTGACGAACACTGAAGCTTTCTTT. It translates to CAISEGTGGLTNTEAFF.

This clonotype was detected ten times or more. The chain couples TRBV12-3 or TRBV12-4 to TRBJ1-2; 10 positions match TRBD1. The CDR3 covers 15 residues. Losses at the gene ends were 5 bases for V and 7 bases for J; bases not matched to a gene: 10. This CDR3 is CASSIRDRGQGGYTF. CDR3 bases: TGTGCCAGCAGTATTCGAGACAGGGGGCAGGGTGGCTACACCTTC.

V gene TRBV19 combines with J gene TRBJ2-1; 13 nucleotides match TRBD2. The CDR3 loop spans 15 amino acids. Germline assignment: CDR1 LNHDA and CDR2 SQIVND (reference sequence). After removal of 7 bases from V and 8 bases from J, the junction contained 8 bases not matched to a gene. In DNA form, the CDR3 reads TGTGCCAGTACTGCGGGACTAGCGGGGATTGATGAGCAGTTCTTC. Translated: CASTAGLAGIDEQFF.

In its sample, this clonotype was seen many times. The chain joins TRBV20-1 to TRBJ2-1; 10 nucleotides line up with TRBD2. V shed 0 bases and J 4 bases; nucleotides not matched to a gene: 0. This CDR3 contains 14 residues. Germline CDR1 is DFQATT and CDR2 is SNEGSKA (reference sequence). DNA for the CDR3: TGCAGTGCTAGAGAACTAGCGGGATACAATGAGCAGTTCTTC. As protein: CSARELAGYNEQFF.

This clonotype was found many times. The chain combines TRBV7-4 with TRBJ2-1; D tentatively reads TRBD1 or TRBD2 (5 bases each). The CDR3 totals 16 residues. Trimming took 1 base from V and 5 from J, leaving 15 bases between them. The germline CDR1 and CDR2 sequences are SGHVT and SQSDAQ. The CDR3 DNA sequence: TGTGCCAGCAGCTTAGATCACGGGGCTCCACACAATGAGCAGTTCTTC. This codes for CASSLDHGAPHNEQFF.

The chain is built from TRBV20-1 and TRBJ2-1, with 13 nucleotides matching TRBD2. Germline V gene lookup returns CDR1 DFQATT and CDR2 SNEGSKA (reference sequence). The CDR3 runs 16 residues. With 6 bases clipped from V and 5 bases from J, the junction kept 10 bases outside the gene matches. The CDR3 sequence is CSASSGTSGTNNEQFF. CDR3 bases: TGCAGTGCGTCCTCCGGGACTAGCGGGACAAACAATGAGCAGTTCTTC.

Worth noting for this clonotype: A single base separates this from a much larger clone, so it may be a read error. J is TRBJ2-1 and V is TRBV5-6; possible D gene TRBD2, 5 bases. Germline lookup yields CDR1 SGHDT and CDR2 YYEEEE. This CDR3 is built from 17 residues. The CDR3 spells CASSLWEKTASHNEQFF. The CDR3 DNA is TGTGCCAGCAGCTTGTGGGAGAAAACGGCCTCCCACAATGAGCAGTTCTTC. Filled out from reference TRBV5-6 and TRBJ2-1, the complete variable domain reads DAGVTQSPTHLIKTRGQQVTLRCSPKSGHDTVSWYQQALGQGPQFIFQYYEEEERQRGNFPDRFSGHQFPNYSSELNVNALLLGDSALYLCASSLWEKTASHNEQFFGPGTRLTVL.